This T cell receptor (beta chain) was observed in a study of blood T cell repertoires in COVID-19. Study summary: The United States, Italy and Spain supplied acute and convalescent COVID-19 samples. In each case, the material was cDNA or gDNA derived from T cells, B-cell-depleted T cells, or PBMCs.

This CDR3 comprises 16 residues. CDR1 and CDR2 (germline): SEHNR, FQNEAQ (reference sequence). V lost 4 bases, J lost 3 bases, and 10 bases stayed unmatched. Authors' processing steps: Nucleated cell number was recorded as an estimate derived from reference gene primer amplification. Using immunoSEQ multiplex PCR, the repertoire was profiled, and TCRdb retains in-frame clones only, with some absent. For V, J and clone size, that table is used; D and trimming come from the DNA. The repertoire includes over 300,000 clones, nearly 90% of them detected once, and 6.5% to 8% sits in the top ten. Sequences were obtained from peripheral blood. This clonotype originated in a man between 18 and 35 years old with active or convalescent COVID-19. This chain uses TRBV7-9 with TRBJ2-3; 7 nucleotides match TRBD1. The CDR3 bases are TGTGCCAGCAGCTCCCAACCCGGGACAGTTACAGATACGCAGTATTTT. It is translated as CASSSQPGTVTDTQYF.